The 21 T cell receptor beta chains below all came from one sample that was sequenced in a study of blood T cell repertoires in COVID-19. This table comes from immunoSEQ multiplex PCR, and its TCRdb copy is limited to in-frame clones, with some not included. Of about 80,000 clones listed, around 69% are singletons. The sequencing sample was made of peripheral blood. Source of these receptors: a man between 65 and 85 years old with active or convalescent COVID-19.

This chain connects TRBV30 to TRBJ1-2; tentatively, D is TRBD1 (6 bases). CDR3 length equals 13 residues. Germline V CDR1 and CDR2: GTSNPN, SVGIG (reference sequence). The germline V and J ends were trimmed by 3 bases and 2 bases, with 10 bases remaining between them. The CDR3: CAWRGTGNYGYTF. The CDR3 DNA reads TGTGCCTGGAGGGGCACAGGGAACTATGGCTACACCTTC.

This chain joins TRBV12-3 or TRBV12-4 and TRBJ1-2; the D is unclear. CDR3 length: 12 amino acids. The V end was cut by 0 bases, the J end by 6 bases, with 5 bases between. In DNA, the CDR3 is TGTGCCAGCAGTTTAGCCGGGAATGGCTACACCTTC. It is translated as CASSLAGNGYTF.

This clone was recorded once. The chain employs TRBV4-1 and TRBJ1-6; TRBD1 matches at 8 bases. The CDR3 contains 16 residues. The V and J ends lost 0 bases and 7 bases, in that order; junction bases with no gene match: 5. Germline CDR1 MGHRA, CDR2 YSYEKL. Here the CDR3 reads CASSQEGQVGNSPLHF. The CDR3 region has the DNA TGCGCCAGCAGCCAAGAGGGACAGGTTGGAAATTCACCCCTCCACTTT.

The chain joins TRBV10-2 to TRBJ2-7, with a weak D call TRBD2 (5 bases). There are 13 residues in the CDR3. Trimming pared 6 bases from V and 9 bases from J, leaving 18 bases between. From germline, CDR1 is WSHSY and CDR2 SAAADI. The CDR3 DNA reads as TGCGCCAGCAGGGCCCCAGGCGGGTTCGGGCAGTACTTC. Amino acid sequence: CASRAPGGFGQYF.

This clone was seen a few times. The rearrangement joins TRBV4-1 to TRBJ2-7, with D possibly being TRBD1 (6 bases). Trimming took 4 bases from V and 3 from J, leaving 10 bases between them. This CDR3 is 13 amino acids long. CDR1 and CDR2 (germline): MGHRA, YSYEKL. In nucleotides, the CDR3 is TGCGCCAGCAGCCCGCGGACAGACTACGAGCAGTACTTC. As protein: CASSPRTDYEQYF.

V usage is TRBV5-6 and J usage is TRBJ1-2; D call uncertain. Trimming left V 1 base short and J 5 bases short, with 6 bases between. CDR1 and CDR2 from the germline V gene are SGHDT and YYEEEE. The CDR3 is 12 residues long. The CDR3 region has the DNA TGTGCCAGCAGCTTGCCCGCGTATGGCTACACCTTC. Translating gives CASSLPAYGYTF.

The gene calls are TRBV3-1 (or the pseudogene TRBV3-2) and TRBJ1-4; D not certain. The V end was cut by 4 bases, the J end by 8 bases, with 5 bases between. Per the germline V gene, CDR1 is LGHDT and CDR2 is YNNKEL (reference sequence). CDR3 size: 11 residues. The CDR3 nucleotides are TGTGCCAGCAGCCTCGGGGAAAAACTGTTTTTT. It codes for CASSLGEKLFF.

The chain is built from TRBV11-3 and TRBJ2-2; 12 bases fit TRBD2. With 2 bases clipped from V and 9 bases from J, the junction kept 7 bases outside the gene matches. Germline-derived CDR1 and CDR2 are SGHNT and YENEEA. The CDR3 length is 16 residues. The CDR3 spells CASSLQLAGGLRELFF. CDR3 bases: TGTGCCAGCAGCTTACAACTAGCGGGGGGTTTAAGGGAGCTGTTTTTT.

The gene calls are TRBV5-4 and TRBJ2-5; no clear D gene. Germline V gene lookup returns CDR1 SGHNT and CDR2 YYREEE (reference sequence). V was cut by 1 base and J by 4 bases, with 8 bases left in between. The CDR3 contains 13 residues. CDR3 loop: CASSLFGRETQYF. CDR3 sequence (DNA): TGTGCCAGCAGCTTGTTTGGTAGAGAGACCCAGTACTTC.

The V call is TRBV6-4, the J call TRBJ2-2, with a weak D call TRBD2 (5 bases). Germline V CDR1 and CDR2: MRHNA, SNTAGT. The CDR3 is 14 amino acids. V dropped 7 bases and J dropped 4 bases, with 13 bases sitting between them. CDR3 DNA: TGTGCCAGCAAGCTTGAGGGTGGCACCGGGGAGCTGTTTTTT. The encoded protein is CASKLEGGTGELFF.

J is TRBJ2-5 and V is TRBV24-1; TRBD2 agrees at 12 bases. Germline CDR1 KGHDR, CDR2 SFDVKD. The CDR3 contains 17 residues. V was pared by 4 bases and J by 5 bases, with 10 bases of the junction left unmatched. DNA for the CDR3: TGTGCCACCAGTGACGCTACTAGCGGGGGGTTGGGCGAGACCCAGTACTTC. Its protein is CATSDATSGGLGETQYF.

This chain links TRBV5-1 with TRBJ2-5; 11 bases match TRBD2. The CDR3 loop spans 16 amino acids. Germline CDR1 SGHRS, CDR2 YFSETQ. The V and J ends lost 0 bases and 2 bases, in that order; junction bases with no gene match: 3. CDR3 amino acids: CASSLVTSGEQETQYF. The CDR3 DNA is TGCGCCAGCAGCTTGGTGACTAGCGGGGAACAAGAGACCCAGTACTTC.

This chain links TRBV9 with TRBJ1-1, with D perhaps matching TRBD1 (5 bases). Germline V gene lookup returns CDR1 SGDLS and CDR2 YYNGEE. The CDR3 extends over 12 amino acids. Between the trimmed V and J ends, which lost 3 bases and 7 bases, there was a span of 10 bases. CDR3 DNA: TGTGCCAGCAGCGCCTACGACAGTGAAGCTTTCTTT. Encoded protein: CASSAYDSEAFF.

The rearrangement links TRBV14 to TRBJ1-6, with no clear D. V was cut by 3 bases and J by 7 bases, with 10 bases left in between. In germline, CDR1 is SGHDN, CDR2 FVKESK. The CDR3 totals 14 residues. The CDR3 DNA reads as TGTGCCAGCAGCCAGGCACAGAAAAATTCACCCCTCCACTTT. Its protein product is CASSQAQKNSPLHF.

The CDR3 loop reads CATEGGSNEKLFF. CDR3 in DNA: TGTGCCACCGAGGGGGGGTCTAATGAAAAACTGTTTTTT. The chain links TRBV19 to TRBJ1-4; a possible D gene is TRBD1 (6 bases). Looked up from germline, CDR1 is LNHDA and CDR2 is SQIVND (reference sequence). The CDR3 is 13 amino acids. V was pared by 10 bases and J by 3 bases, with 12 bases between.

This clone turned up a few times. The genes are TRBV19 and TRBJ2-4; tentative D call: TRBD1 (5 bases). V was pared by 6 bases and J by 3 bases, with 15 bases between. Germline CDR1 and CDR2: LNHDA and SQIVND (reference sequence). This CDR3 contains 15 residues. The CDR3: CASRKTEAGKNIQYF. CDR3 nucleotide sequence: TGTGCCAGTAGAAAGACAGAGGCAGGCAAAAACATTCAGTACTTC.

The chain is built from TRBV5-8 and TRBJ2-5, with D uncertain. CDR3 length equals 13 residues. V shed 2 bases and J shed 5 bases, with 10 bases lying between them. Germline CDR1 SGHTS, CDR2 YDEGEE. CDR3 in amino acids: CASSLPGWETQYF. CDR3 DNA sequence: TGTGCCAGCAGCTTACCCGGGTGGGAGACCCAGTACTTC.

This clone has a handful of counts. This chain connects TRBV7-2 to TRBJ1-6; D possibly corresponds to TRBD1 (6 bases). CDR3 length equals 15 residues. CDR1 is SGHTA, CDR2 FQGNSA, per germline. The V end lost 5 bases, the J end lost 4 bases, and 12 bases lay between the germline ends. CDR3 in amino acids: CASSTGQIYNSPLHF. The DNA of the CDR3 is TGTGCCAGCAGCACCGGACAGATTTATAATTCACCCCTCCACTTT.

The chain couples TRBV25-1 to TRBJ1-3; the D gene is possibly TRBD1 (5 bases). Germline-derived CDR1 and CDR2 are MGHDK and SYGVNS. V was pared by 4 bases and J by 1 base, with 11 bases between. The CDR3 consists of 15 residues. The CDR3 DNA reads as TGTGCCAGCAGTGTGGGACTGAGATCTGGAAACACCATATATTTT. Its translation: CASSVGLRSGNTIYF.

The rearrangement links TRBV5-5 to TRBJ1-6, with TRBD1 matching 10 bases. CDR3 size: 18 residues. Germline V lookup: CDR1 SGHKS, CDR2 YYEKEE (reference sequence). The J segment lost 7 bases and the V segment lost 4 bases, leaving 14 bases of the junction unmatched. CDR3 nucleotide sequence: TGTGCCAGCAGCCTCGCCTCAGGGACAGGGGCTTTCAATTCACCCCTCCACTTT. It encodes CASSLASGTGAFNSPLHF.

The chain recombines TRBV5-1 with TRBJ1-1; 8 bases match TRBD1. The CDR3 totals 13 residues. The germline CDR1 and CDR2 sequences are SGHRS and YFSETQ. Germline trimming cut 5 bases from V and 4 bases from J; bases unmatched to any gene: 4. The CDR3 DNA is TGCGCCAGCAGACAGGGGGTAAGCACTGAAGCTTTCTTT. It translates to CASRQGVSTEAFF.